One sample yielded the 7 T cell receptor beta chains listed below, sequenced in a study of breast tumors, draining lymph nodes, adjacent tissues. TCRdb used MiXCR to reprocess the multiplex PCR reads, holding one entry per CDR3 protein. Among about 180,000 distinct CDR3 sequences listed, roughly 30% were seen once. Axillary draining lymph nodes of breast cancer patients supplied the node samples. Sequencing used axillary lymph node tissue. These receptors were collected from a female donor with breast cancer. Some clones in this sample may be carry-over from other donors' samples.

This clonotype appeared many times. The CDR3 nucleotides are TGTGCCAGGAGGCGGGACATTGGGGACGAGCAGTACTTC. This translates into CARRRDIGDEQYF. The gene calls are TRBV6-4 and TRBJ2-7; D may be TRBD1 or TRBD2 (6 bases each). The germline gives CDR1 MRHNA, CDR2 SNTAGT. There are 13 residues in the CDR3. V was cut by 9 bases and J by 5 bases, with 17 bases left in between.

Comments on this clonotype: This may stem from a read error, because a much larger clone lies one nucleotide away. This chain uses TRBV30 with TRBJ2-7, with D maybe TRBD2 (5 bases). Trimming removed 5 bases at V and 4 bases at J, with 15 bases between. This CDR3 region has 13 residues. Germline V lookup: CDR1 GTSNPN, CDR2 SVGIG (reference sequence). CDR3 region: CAWERGSGYEQYF. The CDR3 bases are TGTGCCTGGGAGAGAGGGTCTGGGTACGAGCAGTACTTC.

This clonotype has a count of ten or more. The V gene is TRBV2, the J gene TRBJ2-6; perhaps TRBD1 as D (5 bases). CDR3 length: 16 amino acids. Germline V gene sequence: CDR1 SNHLY, CDR2 FYNNEI. V was pared by 6 bases and J by 0 bases, with 12 bases between. CDR3 loop: CASSQGSLSGANVLTF. CDR3 in DNA: TGTGCCAGCAGCCAGGGTTCTCTCTCTGGGGCCAACGTCCTGACTTTC.

The DNA for the CDR3 is TGTGCCAGCAGCCCTACACGGGAGAACACTGAAGCTTTCTTT. It codes for CASSPTRENTEAFF. The rearrangement uses TRBV7-8 and TRBJ1-1, with D unresolved. Germline CDR1 reads SGHVS; CDR2 reads FQNEAQ. The CDR3 consists of 14 residues. V was trimmed by 5 bases and J by 1 base, leaving 11 bases between them. The full variable domain, completed using reference TRBV7-8 and TRBJ1-1, is GAGVSQSPRYKVAKRGQDVALRCDPISGHVSLFWYQQALGQGPEFLTYFQNEAQLDKSGLPSDRFFAERPEGSVSTLKIQRTQQEDSAVYLCASSPTRENTEAFFGQGTRLTVV.

This clonotype occurred a few times. The CDR3 is CASSYAGRYEQYF. The DNA of the CDR3 is TGTGCCAGCAGTTACGCCGGACGTTACGAGCAGTACTTC. This chain uses TRBV6-2 or TRBV6-3 with TRBJ2-7; no clear D. Trimming removed 2 bases from V and 4 bases from J, with 9 bases in between. This CDR3 is built from 13 residues. Germline lookup yields CDR1 MNHEY and CDR2 SVGEGT.

Ten or more counts support this clonotype. The J gene is TRBJ1-4, the V gene TRBV4-1; no clear D. The CDR3 contains 14 residues. With 3 bases removed from V and 0 bases from J, the gap between germline ends came to 5 bases. Germline assignment: CDR1 MGHRA and CDR2 YSYEKL. As DNA, the CDR3 is TGCGCCAGCAGCCAGTTATCAACTAATGAAAAACTGTTTTTT. This codes for CASSQLSTNEKLFF.

This clonotype showed up many times. V usage is TRBV5-8 and J usage is TRBJ2-2, with 9 bases matching TRBD2. This CDR3 region has 20 residues. After removal of 4 bases from V and 0 bases from J, the junction contained 16 bases not matched to a gene. Germline loops: CDR1 SGHTS, CDR2 YDEGEE. The CDR3 loop reads CASSTPGTSRSLANTGELFF. The DNA of the CDR3 is TGTGCCAGCAGCACTCCCGGGACTAGCCGGAGTCTCGCGAACACCGGGGAGCTGTTTTTT.